The next 21 T cell receptor beta chains were all read from a single sample in a study of T cell clonotyping in hematopoietic cell transplantation. This table comes from immunoSEQ multiplex PCR, and its TCRdb copy is limited to in-frame clones, with some not included. The data hold several thousand clones, with 81% observed a single time. Sequencing used peripheral blood mononuclear cells, obtained 180 days after allogeneic stem cell transplant. Source of these receptors: a female patient in her 50s who had an allogeneic stem cell transplant from an unrelated donor, so the T cells may come from the graft donor. Some clones in this sample may be carry-over from other donors' samples.

This rearrangement joins TRBV7-2 to TRBJ2-5, with D possibly being TRBD2 (6 bases). CDR3 length equals 15 residues. The V end lost 1 base, the J end lost 3 bases, and 12 bases lay between the germline ends. Germline CDR1 SGHTA, CDR2 FQGNSA. CDR3 DNA sequence: TGTGCCAGCAGCTTAGGGCAGGCGGGGAAAGAGACCCAGTACTTC. Residues: CASSLGQAGKETQYF. The entire variable domain, with the rest obtained from reference TRBV7-2 and TRBJ2-5, is as follows: GAGVSQSPSNKVTEKGKDVELRCDPISGHTALYWYRQSLGQGLEFLIYFQGNSAPDKSGLPSDRFSAERTGGSVSTLTIQRTQQEDSAVYLCASSLGQAGKETQYFGPGTRLLVL.

V is TRBV4-3 and J is TRBJ1-4; 7 positions match TRBD1. V lost 2 bases and J lost 1; bases outside the gene matches: 4. In germline, CDR1 is LGHNA, CDR2 YSLEER. The CDR3 has 16 residues. The CDR3 region has the DNA TGCGCCAGCAGCCAAAGCAGGGGGGTAACTAATGAAAAACTGTTTTTT. Its protein product is CASSQSRGVTNEKLFF.

The chain recombines TRBV29-1 with TRBJ1-5; perhaps TRBD1 as D (5 bases). The V end lost 5 bases, the J end lost 6 bases, and 14 bases lay between the germline ends. The CDR3 covers 13 residues. The germline V gene encodes CDR1 SQVTM and CDR2 ANQGSEA. DNA for the CDR3: TGCAGCGTTTACTTGAATCAGGGTCAGCCCCAGCATTTT. Protein product: CSVYLNQGQPQHF.

The genes are TRBV20-1 and TRBJ2-7; D not resolved. The germline V gene has CDR1 DFQATT and CDR2 SNEGSKA (reference sequence). CDR3 size: 11 residues. V was cut by 5 bases and J by 0 bases, with 5 bases left in between. CDR3 sequence reads: CSAGPSYEQYF. CDR3 coding DNA: TGCAGTGCTGGGCCCTCCTACGAGCAGTACTTC.

V and J are TRBV19 and TRBJ2-1; D is unresolved. The germline V and J ends were trimmed by 1 base and 7 bases, with 5 bases remaining between them. The CDR3 spans 12 residues. Per the germline V gene, CDR1 is LNHDA and CDR2 is SQIVND (reference sequence). Here the CDR3 reads CASSIGPNEQFF. The CDR3 nucleotides are TGTGCCAGTAGTATAGGACCGAATGAGCAGTTCTTC.

The chain employs TRBV2 and TRBJ2-1, with TRBD1 identical over 7 bases. This CDR3 is built from 12 residues. CDR1 is SNHLY and CDR2 is FYNNEI in the germline V gene. Germline trimming cut 6 bases from V and 7 bases from J; bases unmatched to any gene: 3. Here the CDR3 reads CASRGQVNEQFF. CDR3 sequence (DNA): TGTGCCAGCAGAGGACAGGTAAATGAGCAGTTCTTC.

This clone occurred once. The J gene is TRBJ2-7, the V gene TRBV6-5; 9 nucleotides line up with TRBD1. CDR3 size: 13 residues. Germline-derived CDR1 and CDR2 are MNHEY and SVGAGI. Trimming removed 6 bases from V and 6 bases from J; junction bases left unmatched: 6. CDR3 amino acids: CASSRDRGSEQYF. Written as DNA, the CDR3 is TGTGCCAGCAGCCGCGACAGGGGGAGCGAGCAGTACTTC.

This sequence joins TRBV7-2 and TRBJ2-7; D remains unclear. The V end lost 1 base, the J end lost 3 bases, and 13 bases lay between the germline ends. This CDR3 contains 15 residues. From germline, CDR1 is SGHTA and CDR2 FQGNSA. The CDR3 reads CASSLVSGPFYEQYF. The CDR3 region has the DNA TGTGCCAGCAGCTTAGTTAGTGGTCCTTTCTACGAGCAGTACTTC.

The chain joins TRBV9 to TRBJ2-2; D might be TRBD2 (6 bases). This CDR3 has 17 residues. The V end lost 2 bases, the J end lost 2 bases, and 16 bases lay between the germline ends. Per the germline V gene, CDR1 is SGDLS and CDR2 is YYNGEE. The DNA for the CDR3 is TGTGCCAGCAGCGTCTACCAAGGGGCGGGAAACACCGGGGAGCTGTTTTTT. It is translated as CASSVYQGAGNTGELFF.

The chain recombines TRBV28 with TRBJ1-2, with TRBD1 as a possible D gene (6 bases). Germline V gene lookup returns CDR1 MDHEN and CDR2 SYDVKM. The CDR3 is 13 residues long. V lost 6 bases, J lost 5 bases, and 13 bases lay in between. DNA for the CDR3: TGTGCCAGCAGCGTGGACAGTCGATATGGCTACACCTTC. The encoded protein is CASSVDSRYGYTF.

V gene TRBV4-1 combines with J gene TRBJ2-3, with D possibly TRBD2 on 6 matching bases. The CDR3 is made up of 15 amino acids. The germline gives CDR1 MGHRA, CDR2 YSYEKL. Deletions cut 1 base from V and 6 bases from J, with 14 bases between. The CDR3 DNA reads TGCGCCAGCAGCCAAGGACTAGTAGTATCCGATACGCAGTATTTT. Translating gives CASSQGLVVSDTQYF.

The sample holds a few counts of this clone. V and J are TRBV27 and TRBJ2-7; D is unclear. Between the trimmed V and J ends, which lost 4 bases and 4 bases, there was a span of 8 bases. CDR3 length equals 12 residues. Per the germline V gene, CDR1 is MNHEY and CDR2 is SMNVEV (reference sequence). CDR3 protein: CASSSVGYEQYF. CDR3 sequence (DNA): TGTGCCAGCAGTTCGGTAGGGTACGAGCAGTACTTC.

This rearrangement joins TRBV5-6 to TRBJ2-7; perhaps TRBD1 as D (5 bases). The V end was cut by 4 bases, the J end by 6 bases, with 14 bases between. The CDR3 runs 13 residues. CDR1 and CDR2 from the germline V gene are SGHDT and YYEEEE. CDR3 protein: CASSIGAVGEQYF. The CDR3 coding sequence is TGTGCCAGCAGCATTGGGGCAGTCGGCGAGCAGTACTTC.

CDR3 sequence reads: CAWQPGFMNTEAFF. DNA for the CDR3: TGTGCCTGGCAGCCAGGGTTCATGAACACTGAAGCTTTCTTT. The V and J genes are TRBV30 and TRBJ1-1; maybe TRBD1 (5 bases). The V end lost 5 bases, the J end lost 0 bases, and 13 bases lay between the germline ends. This CDR3 region has 14 residues. Germline CDR1 GTSNPN, CDR2 SVGIG (reference sequence).

CDR3 bases: TGTGCCAGCAGCCCCGGGACAGGAGACAAAAACATTCAGTACTTC. Amino acids: CASSPGTGDKNIQYF. V is TRBV4-2 and J is TRBJ2-4, with TRBD1 matching 8 bases. V trimming: 4 bases; J trimming: 3 bases; junction bases outside the gene matches: 5. Germline CDR1 is LGHNA and CDR2 is YNFKEQ. CDR3 length equals 15 residues.

V is TRBV4-1 and J is TRBJ1-3; D is possibly TRBD1 (5 bases). Trimming took off 1 base at V and 2 bases at J, with 15 bases between the two ends. Germline V gene lookup returns CDR1 MGHRA and CDR2 YSYEKL. The CDR3 contains 17 residues. DNA of the CDR3: TGCGCCAGCAGCCAAGTGGAACAGGAAGATACTGGAAACACCATATATTTT. This gives the protein CASSQVEQEDTGNTIYF.

The rearrangement links TRBV19 to TRBJ2-2; tentatively, D is TRBD1 or TRBD2 (5 bases each). Trimming left V 4 bases short and J 7 bases short, with 16 bases between. The CDR3 loop spans 15 amino acids. The germline V gene encodes CDR1 LNHDA and CDR2 SQIVND (reference sequence). This CDR3 reads CASSKPRDVNGELFF. Here the CDR3 DNA reads TGTGCCAGTAGTAAACCCCGGGACGTCAACGGGGAGCTGTTTTTT.

This clone was recorded only once. This chain connects TRBV4-1 to TRBJ1-2, with 7 positions matching TRBD1. The CDR3 has 16 amino acids. Germline values: CDR1 MGHRA, CDR2 YSYEKL. V trimming: 4 bases; J trimming: 2 bases; junction bases outside the gene matches: 10. CDR3 coding DNA: TGCGCCAGCAGCCTCTCAGGGGAGGGGGCAAACTATGGCTACACCTTC. Translation gives CASSLSGEGANYGYTF.

This clone occurred a few times. This rearrangement joins TRBV5-6 to TRBJ2-7; D not resolved. Germline V lookup: CDR1 SGHDT, CDR2 YYEEEE. The CDR3 runs to 13 residues. Trimming stripped 4 bases from V and 4 bases from J, with 12 bases between. The CDR3 DNA reads TGTGCCAGCAGCCCCGGCAAACGGTACGAGCAGTACTTC. Its translation: CASSPGKRYEQYF.

The J gene is TRBJ2-3, the V gene TRBV4-3; D call uncertain. Per germline, CDR1 LGHNA and CDR2 YSLEER. This CDR3 is 17 amino acids long. The V end lost 0 bases, the J end lost 2 bases, and 15 bases lay between the germline ends. The CDR3 protein is CASSQEASFYLTDTQYF. CDR3 DNA sequence: TGCGCCAGCAGCCAAGAGGCATCCTTCTACCTCACAGATACGCAGTATTTT.

This sequence joins TRBV7-3 and TRBJ2-7; 7 positions match TRBD1. The ends lost 2 bases at V and 1 base at J; junction bases unmatched: 2. The germline V gene encodes CDR1 SGHTA and CDR2 FQGTGA. The CDR3 consists of 14 residues. The CDR3 loop is CASSLSGQSYEQYF. DNA for the CDR3: TGTGCCAGCAGCTTATCGGGACAGTCCTACGAGCAGTACTTC. The complete variable domain, with remaining parts taken from reference TRBV7-3 and TRBJ2-7, reads GAGVSQTPSNKVTEKGKYVELRCDPISGHTALYWYRQSLGQGPEFLIYFQGTGAADDSGLPNDRFFAVRPEGSVSTLKIQRTERGDSAVYLCASSLSGQSYEQYFGPGTRLTVT.